The clone carrying this T cell receptor (beta chain) was counted only a few times. Its antigen is not known. The sample belongs to a study of T cell repertoires in cytomegalovirus infection. Study-level information: An indication of both CMV infection and matching HLA type came from public TCR beta signatures.

Study findings and constraints: In two of eight donors, the top clonotype was HLA-C-restricted CMV-specific.

From the reads, TCRdb called clonotypes with MiXCR, one entry per CDR3 protein. Counted here are about 920,000 distinct CDR3 sequences, around 31% occurring once; the ten biggest clones make up about 14%. The CDR3 consists of 16 residues. Trimming took 5 bases from V and 6 from J, leaving 21 bases between them. Germline CDR1 is SEHNR and CDR2 is FQNEAQ (reference sequence). The chain joins TRBV7-9 to TRBJ2-3; perhaps TRBD2 as D (6 bases). The specimen was cultured CD8+ T cells from PBMCs, collected from culture after CMV antigen stimulation. This TCR came from a human donor in good health (CMV status not recorded). Some clones in this sample may be carry-over from other donors' samples. CDR3 sequence reads: CASSPREAGSRDTQYF. The CDR3 DNA reads TGTGCCAGCAGCCCGCGGGAAGCGGGTTCTAGGGATACGCAGTATTTT.